This entry lists 30 T cell receptor beta chains sequenced from one sample in a study of blood T cell repertoires in COVID-19. Assay used: immunoSEQ multiplex PCR; TCRdb lists only in-frame clones, some missing. The sample consists of about 74,000 clones, just over 90% of them appearing once. Sequencing was performed on peripheral blood. The receptors were gathered from a man aged 45-65 years with COVID-19, enrolled during active disease.

CDR3 DNA sequence: TGTGCCAGCAGGCGTACAGGGTTGAACACTGAAGCTTTCTTT. It encodes CASRRTGLNTEAFF. This chain links TRBV6-5 with TRBJ1-1, with a weak D call TRBD1 (6 bases). Deletions cut 6 bases from V and 0 bases from J, with 11 bases between. Looked up from germline, CDR1 is MNHEY and CDR2 is SVGAGI. The CDR3 covers 14 residues.

The V and J genes are TRBV5-4 and TRBJ2-3; 15 bases match TRBD2. With V trimmed by 4 bases and J by 2 bases, 2 bases remained unmatched. This CDR3 contains 16 residues. The germline V gene has CDR1 SGHNT and CDR2 YYREEE (reference sequence). The chain's CDR3 is CASSGTSGRPTDTQYF. CDR3 DNA sequence: TGTGCCAGCAGCGGGACTAGCGGGAGGCCCACAGATACGCAGTATTTT.

This chain uses TRBV7-9 with TRBJ2-7; 8 bases agree with TRBD1. CDR1 is SEHNR and CDR2 is FQNEAQ in the germline V gene (reference sequence). V shed 7 bases, J shed 3 bases, and the junction held 5 bases outside the gene matches. The CDR3 is 13 amino acids. DNA of the CDR3: TGTGCCAGCACCCGGACAGGGATCTACGAGCAGTACTTC. Translated: CASTRTGIYEQYF.

This rearrangement joins TRBV11-2 to TRBJ2-6, with TRBD2 as a possible D gene (5 bases). V dropped 5 bases and J dropped 0 bases, with 8 bases sitting between them. This CDR3 spans 15 amino acids. The V gene's germline CDR1 is SGHAT and CDR2 FQNNGV. The CDR3 DNA follows: TGTGCCAGCAGCGCGGGTGACTCTGGGGCCAACGTCCTGACTTTC. Amino acid sequence: CASSAGDSGANVLTF.

This chain links TRBV7-2 with TRBJ2-1, with TRBD1 as a possible D gene (7 bases). The CDR3 runs to 14 residues. Trimming cost V 8 bases and J 0 bases, with 11 bases left between them. CDR1 and CDR2 from the germline V gene are SGHTA and FQGNSA. In DNA, the CDR3 is TGTGCCAGCGGGGGGACAGTCTCCTACAATGAGCAGTTCTTC. It yields the protein CASGGTVSYNEQFF.

This chain uses TRBV5-1 with TRBJ2-7, with D perhaps TRBD1 (5 bases). Per the germline V gene, CDR1 is SGHRS and CDR2 is YFSETQ. The CDR3 covers 14 residues. Trimming cost V 0 bases and J 0 bases, with 7 bases left between them. CDR3 protein: CASSLGQGSYEQYV. The CDR3 coding sequence is TGCGCCAGCAGCTTGGGGCAGGGCTCCTACGAGCAGTACGTC.

This chain uses TRBV30 with TRBJ1-1; no firm D call. CDR3 length: 11 residues. Looked up from germline, CDR1 is GTSNPN and CDR2 is SVGIG (reference sequence). V shed 3 bases and J shed 4 bases, with 6 bases lying between them. CDR3 DNA: TGTGCCTGGAGCAGAACCACTGAAGCTTTCTTT. Translation gives CAWSRTTEAFF.

This chain's CDR3 is CASSIGHEGNTIYF. The CDR3 DNA reads TGCGCCAGCAGCATTGGACATGAAGGAAACACCATATATTTT. This chain connects TRBV5-1 to TRBJ1-3, with D perhaps matching TRBD1 (5 bases). Per the germline V gene, CDR1 is SGHRS and CDR2 is YFSETQ. The CDR3 runs to 14 residues. V was cut by 4 bases and J by 4 bases, with 12 bases left in between.

The CDR3 DNA is TGTGCCAGCAGCTTAGACAGGGAAGCTGGAAACACCATATATTTT. Protein product: CASSLDREAGNTIYF. V gene TRBV7-9 combines with J gene TRBJ1-3, with D perhaps TRBD1 (6 bases). CDR3 length equals 15 residues. Germline V gene lookup returns CDR1 SEHNR and CDR2 FQNEAQ (reference sequence). Trimming took off 1 base at V and 2 bases at J, with 9 bases between the two ends.

This rearrangement joins TRBV21-1 to TRBJ2-7; the table's D call TRBD2 went unverified against the DNA. TRBV21-1 is a recognized pseudogene. This CDR3 has 15 amino acids. CDR3 region: CASSKSSGPTREQYF. As DNA, the CDR3 is TGTGCCAGCAGCAAATCTAGCGGACCTACCCGGGAGCAGTACTTC.

V usage is TRBV14 and J usage is TRBJ2-1; a weak D match, TRBD2 (5 bases). Germline CDR1 is SGHDN and CDR2 is FVKESK. The CDR3 consists of 14 residues. V was cut by 5 bases and J by 3 bases, with 11 bases left in between. As DNA, the CDR3 is TGTGCCAGCAGCTTACGGACTGGCTACAATGAGCAGTTCTTC. As protein: CASSLRTGYNEQFF.

CDR3: CASSELSGGPGEQYV. The DNA for the CDR3 is TGTGCCAGCAGTGAACTATCGGGAGGGCCGGGGGAGCAGTACGTC. The chain links TRBV6-1 to TRBJ2-7; 8 bases map to TRBD2. The germline CDR1 and CDR2 sequences are MNHNS and SASEGT. V shed 2 bases and J 7 bases; nucleotides not matched to a gene: 10. CDR3 length: 15 residues.

This chain uses TRBV15 with TRBJ1-1; D is unresolved. V was trimmed by 0 bases and J by 8 bases, leaving 10 bases between them. Germline loops: CDR1 LNHNV, CDR2 YYDKDF (reference sequence). The CDR3 is 13 residues long. CDR3 nucleotides: TGTGCCACCAGCAGAGATCCGGCGGCAGAAGCTTTCTTT. Its protein is CATSRDPAAEAFF. The variable domain in full, with the rest retrieved from reference TRBV15 and TRBJ1-1, is DAMVIQNPRYQVTQFGKPVTLSCSQTLNHNVMYWYQQKSSQAPKLLFHYYDKDFNNEADTPDNFQSRRPNTSFCFLDIRSPGLGDTAMYLCATSRDPAAEAFFGQGTRLTVV.

The chain employs TRBV19 and TRBJ2-1, with D uncertain. Germline loops: CDR1 LNHDA, CDR2 SQIVND (reference sequence). This CDR3 spans 13 amino acids. V lost 10 bases, J lost 5 bases, and 15 bases lay in between. The CDR3, as DNA: TGTGCCACAGAAATAGCAAGAAACAATGAGCAGTTCTTC. Amino acids: CATEIARNNEQFF.

This clone was seen a handful of times. This chain uses TRBV6-2 or TRBV6-3 with TRBJ2-4, with D hard to call. From germline, CDR1 is MNHEY and CDR2 SVGEGT. With 3 bases removed from V and 4 bases from J, the gap between germline ends came to 10 bases. The CDR3 loop spans 14 amino acids. Here the CDR3 reads CASSYHDIKNIQYF. As DNA, the CDR3 is TGTGCCAGCAGTTATCATGACATTAAAAACATTCAGTACTTC.

This clone was seen just once. V and J are TRBV4-1 and TRBJ1-3; 8 nucleotides match TRBD1. Germline trimming cut 6 bases from V and 0 bases from J; bases unmatched to any gene: 7. The length of the CDR3 is 16 residues. CDR1 is MGHRA and CDR2 is YSYEKL in the germline V gene. The CDR3 region is CASSLWTGNSGNTIYF. The CDR3 nucleotides read TGCGCCAGCAGTCTTTGGACAGGGAACTCTGGAAACACCATATATTTT.

The genes are TRBV27 and TRBJ2-3; 11 bases align to TRBD2. This CDR3 is built from 19 residues. J lost 3 bases, V lost 2 bases, and 13 bases had no gene match. Germline V CDR1 and CDR2: MNHEY, SMNVEV (reference sequence). The CDR3 region is CASSLTGTSGLSATDTQYF. In DNA form, the CDR3 reads TGTGCCAGCAGTTTAACCGGGACTAGCGGCCTATCCGCAACAGATACGCAGTATTTT.

The CDR3 coding sequence is TGTGCCAGCAGCGTAGCGGGGACCTACAATGAGCAGTTCTTC. Residues: CASSVAGTYNEQFF. The V and J genes are TRBV9 and TRBJ2-1; D is perhaps TRBD2 (5 bases). CDR3 length equals 14 residues. Germline lookup yields CDR1 SGDLS and CDR2 YYNGEE. V shed 0 bases and J shed 2 bases, with 6 bases lying between them.

The chain links TRBV10-3 to TRBJ2-1; 12 nucleotides agree with TRBD2. Trimming removed 8 bases from V and 9 bases from J; junction bases left unmatched: 11. The CDR3 covers 15 residues. Germline loops: CDR1 ENHRY, CDR2 SYGVKD. The CDR3 region has the DNA TGTGCCATCGGCCCTGGACTAGCGGGAAAGGGTGAGCAGTTCTTC. Amino acid sequence: CAIGPGLAGKGEQFF.

The chain is built from TRBV10-3 and TRBJ2-5, with TRBD2 matching over 9 bases. Germline lookup yields CDR1 ENHRY and CDR2 SYGVKD. This CDR3 is 16 amino acids long. V trimming: 6 bases; J trimming: 5 bases; junction bases outside the gene matches: 13. CDR3 DNA sequence: TGTGCCATCAGCGCCCTTTCTAGCGGGATATGGGAGACCCAGTACTTC. It translates to CAISALSSGIWETQYF.

J is TRBJ2-5 and V is TRBV19, with D maybe TRBD1 (6 bases). This CDR3 is 10 amino acids long. V lost 11 bases and J lost 7, with 11 bases in between. Germline V gene data show CDR1 as LNHDA and CDR2 as SQIVND (reference sequence). DNA of the CDR3: TGTGCCGCAGGGGATGGGACCCAGTACTTC. Amino acid sequence: CAAGDGTQYF. Using reference TRBV19 and TRBJ2-5 for the parts outside the CDR3, the full variable domain is DGGITQSPKYLFRKEGQNVTLSCEQNLNHDAMYWYRQDPGQGLRLIYYSQIVNDFQKGDIAEGYSVSREKKESFPLTVTSAQKNPTAFYLCAAGDGTQYFGPGTRLLVL.

Written as DNA, the CDR3 is TGTGCCAGCAGCTTAGGGCCAATCTCCTACAATGAGCAGTTCTTC. Amino acids: CASSLGPISYNEQFF. The chain uses TRBV7-2 and TRBJ2-1; D gene uncertain. The CDR3 covers 15 residues. CDR1 and CDR2 (germline): SGHTA, FQGNSA. Between the trimmed V and J ends, which lost 1 base and 0 bases, there was a span of 7 bases.

J is TRBJ2-1 and V is TRBV19, with TRBD2 matching over 13 bases. CDR3 length: 15 residues. Looked up from germline, CDR1 is LNHDA and CDR2 is SQIVND (reference sequence). The V gene end was trimmed by 4 bases and the J gene end by 8 bases; junction bases not matched to a gene: 5. CDR3 coding DNA: TGTGCCAGTAGTACAACTAGCGGGAGGGCAGATGAGCAGTTCTTC. Its translation: CASSTTSGRADEQFF.

The count of this clone is one. The chain links TRBV7-3 to TRBJ2-3; the D gene is possibly TRBD1 (6 bases). V was trimmed by 4 bases and J by 6 bases, leaving 14 bases between them. Germline V gene data show CDR1 as SGHTA and CDR2 as FQGTGA. The CDR3 covers 14 residues. CDR3 DNA sequence: TGTGCCAGCAGCTCCCGGGACAAAGGGGATACGCAGTATTTT. Translated: CASSSRDKGDTQYF.

This clone was counted a single time. This chain connects TRBV5-1 to TRBJ2-3; 8 nucleotides align to TRBD2. V was clipped by 7 bases and J by 0 bases; unmatched bases: 4. Germline V gene sequence: CDR1 SGHRS, CDR2 YFSETQ. The CDR3 is made up of 14 amino acids. The CDR3 protein is CASRGGPSTDTQYF. The CDR3 DNA is TGCGCCAGCCGGGGGGGCCCTAGCACAGATACGCAGTATTTT.

The rearrangement uses TRBV7-3 and TRBJ2-1; TRBD2 aligns across 11 bases. J gave up 4 bases and V 1 base, and 3 bases lay outside the gene matches. Germline V gene data show CDR1 as SGHTA and CDR2 as FQGTGA. The CDR3 extends over 16 amino acids. The CDR3 nucleotides are TGTGCCAGCAGCTTAAGGCTAGCGGGAGGTTACAATGAGCAGTTCTTC. Translating gives CASSLRLAGGYNEQFF.

As DNA, the CDR3 is TGCGCCAGCAGCGTAAGGACGGGGAGCTCCTACGAGCAGTACGTC. The encoded protein is CASSVRTGSSYEQYV. V is TRBV4-1 and J is TRBJ2-7; possibly TRBD2 for D (5 bases). The CDR3 consists of 15 residues. V dropped 5 bases and J dropped 0 bases, with 14 bases sitting between them. The germline gives CDR1 MGHRA, CDR2 YSYEKL.

This clone showed up just once. This chain connects TRBV6-5 to TRBJ2-6, with 7 bases that match TRBD1. The V gene end was trimmed by 6 bases and the J gene end by 2 bases; junction bases not matched to a gene: 4. Per the germline V gene, CDR1 is MNHEY and CDR2 is SVGAGI. CDR3 length: 15 residues. CDR3 nucleotide sequence: TGTGCCAGCAGCTCCGACAGGGCTGGGGCCAACGTCCTGACTTTC. Translating it yields CASSSDRAGANVLTF.

The chain employs TRBV9 and TRBJ2-6, with D unresolved. CDR1 SGDLS and CDR2 YYNGEE come from the germline V gene. This CDR3 has 12 amino acids. V was shortened by 4 bases and J by 8 bases, with 7 bases between the two germline ends. CDR3 in amino acids: CASSPSTNVLTF. DNA for the CDR3: TGTGCCAGCAGCCCTAGTACCAACGTCCTGACTTTC.

The chain links TRBV5-1 to TRBJ2-5; 7 bases map to TRBD1. CDR3 size: 14 residues. With 0 bases clipped from V and 5 bases from J, the junction kept 4 bases outside the gene matches. Germline V CDR1 and CDR2: SGHRS, YFSETQ. CDR3 DNA: TGCGCCAGCAGCTTGGAAGGGGGCGCGGAGACCCAGTACTTC. Residues: CASSLEGGAETQYF.